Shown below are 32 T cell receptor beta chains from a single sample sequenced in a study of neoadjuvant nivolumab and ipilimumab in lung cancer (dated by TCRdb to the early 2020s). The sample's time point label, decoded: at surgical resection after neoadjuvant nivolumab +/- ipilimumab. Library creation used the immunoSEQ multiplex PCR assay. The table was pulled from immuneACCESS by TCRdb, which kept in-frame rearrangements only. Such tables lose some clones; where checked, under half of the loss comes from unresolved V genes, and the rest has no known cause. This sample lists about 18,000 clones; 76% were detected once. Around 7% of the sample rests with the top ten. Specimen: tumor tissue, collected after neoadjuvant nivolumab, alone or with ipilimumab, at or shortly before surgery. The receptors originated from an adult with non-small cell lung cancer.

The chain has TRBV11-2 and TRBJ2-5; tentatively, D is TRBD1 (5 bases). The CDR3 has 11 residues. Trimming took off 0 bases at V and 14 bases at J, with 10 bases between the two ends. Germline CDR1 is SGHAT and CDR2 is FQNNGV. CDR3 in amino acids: CASSLEGPLYF. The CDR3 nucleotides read TGTGCCAGCAGCTTAGAGGGGCCCCTATACTTC. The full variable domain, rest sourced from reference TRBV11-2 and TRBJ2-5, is EAGVAQSPRYKIIEKRQSVAFWCNPISGHATLYWYQQILGQGPKLLIQFQNNGVVDDSQLPKDRFSAERLKGVDSTLKIQPAKLEDSAVYLCASSLEGPLYFGPGTRLLVL.

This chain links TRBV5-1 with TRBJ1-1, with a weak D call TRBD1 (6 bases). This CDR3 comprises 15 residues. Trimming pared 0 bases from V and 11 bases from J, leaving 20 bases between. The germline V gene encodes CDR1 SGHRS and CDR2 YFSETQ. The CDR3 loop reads CASSLDGRGRGGAFF. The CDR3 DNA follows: TGCGCCAGCAGCTTGGATGGCAGGGGTAGAGGAGGGGCTTTCTTT.

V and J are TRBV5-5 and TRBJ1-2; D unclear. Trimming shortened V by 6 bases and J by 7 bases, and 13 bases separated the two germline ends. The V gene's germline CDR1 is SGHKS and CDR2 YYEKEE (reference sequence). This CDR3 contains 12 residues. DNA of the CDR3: TGTGCCAGCACCTTAACCCTGGTTGGCTACACCTTC. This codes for CASTLTLVGYTF.

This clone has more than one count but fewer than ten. CDR3 region: CASSQVAEAVGELFF. DNA of the CDR3: TGCGCCAGCAGCCAAGTTGCAGAAGCAGTAGGGGAGCTGTTTTTT. The chain employs TRBV4-1 and TRBJ2-2; no reliable D call. The germline CDR1 and CDR2 sequences are MGHRA and YSYEKL. This CDR3 region has 15 residues. The V end lost 1 base, the J end lost 8 bases, and 14 bases lay between the germline ends.

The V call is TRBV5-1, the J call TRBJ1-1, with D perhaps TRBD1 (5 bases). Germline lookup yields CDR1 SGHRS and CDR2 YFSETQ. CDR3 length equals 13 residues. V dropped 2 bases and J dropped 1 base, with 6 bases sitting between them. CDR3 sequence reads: CASSLQENTEAFF. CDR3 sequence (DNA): TGCGCCAGCAGCTTACAGGAGAACACTGAAGCTTTCTTT.

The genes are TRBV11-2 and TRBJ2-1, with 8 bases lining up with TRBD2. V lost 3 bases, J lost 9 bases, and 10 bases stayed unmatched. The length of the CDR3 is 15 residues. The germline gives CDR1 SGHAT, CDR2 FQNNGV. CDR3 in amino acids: CASSFRSGSDGEQFF. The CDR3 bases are TGTGCCAGCAGCTTTAGGAGCGGGAGTGATGGTGAGCAGTTCTTC.

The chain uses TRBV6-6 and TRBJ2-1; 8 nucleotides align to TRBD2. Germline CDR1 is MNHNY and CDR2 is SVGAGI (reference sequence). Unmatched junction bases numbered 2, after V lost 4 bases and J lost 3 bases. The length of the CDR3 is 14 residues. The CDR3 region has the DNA TGTGCCAGCAGTTCCACTAGCGGCTACAATGAGCAGTTCTTC. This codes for CASSSTSGYNEQFF.

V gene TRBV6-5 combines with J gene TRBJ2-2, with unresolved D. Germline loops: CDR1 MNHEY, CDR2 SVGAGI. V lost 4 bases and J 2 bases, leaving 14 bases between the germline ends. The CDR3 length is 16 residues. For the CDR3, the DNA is TGTGCCAGCAGTTCCGCTCGAAGGATTAACACCGGGGAGCTGTTTTTT. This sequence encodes CASSSARRINTGELFF.

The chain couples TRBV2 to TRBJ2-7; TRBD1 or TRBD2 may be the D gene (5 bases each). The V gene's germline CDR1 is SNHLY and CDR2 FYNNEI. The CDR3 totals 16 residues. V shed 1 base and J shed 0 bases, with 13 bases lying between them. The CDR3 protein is CASSEVVGVYSYEQYF. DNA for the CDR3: TGTGCCAGCAGTGAAGTCGTGGGGGTTTACTCCTACGAGCAGTACTTC. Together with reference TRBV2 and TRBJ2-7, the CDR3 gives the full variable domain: EPEVTQTPSHQVTQMGQEVILRCVPISNHLYFYWYRQILGQKVEFLVSFYNNEISEKSEIFDDQFSVERPDGSNFTLKIRSTKLEDSAMYFCASSEVVGVYSYEQYFGPGTRLTVT.

The CDR3 protein is CASSSQRLLAGPTNEQFF. CDR3 in DNA: TGTGCCAGCAGCTCACAACGCCTACTAGCGGGACCAACCAATGAGCAGTTCTTC. The rearrangement links TRBV7-2 to TRBJ2-1; 10 positions agree with TRBD2. The CDR3 spans 18 residues. Germline assignment: CDR1 SGHTA and CDR2 FQGNSA. Trimming at V came to 4 bases and at J to 6 bases, leaving 15 bases not matched to a gene.

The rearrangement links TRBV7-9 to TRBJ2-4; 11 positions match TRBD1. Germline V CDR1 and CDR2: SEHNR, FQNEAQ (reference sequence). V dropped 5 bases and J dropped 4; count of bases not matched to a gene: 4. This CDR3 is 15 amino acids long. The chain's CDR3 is CASSPGTGGKNIQYF. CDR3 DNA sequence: TGTGCCAGCAGCCCCGGGACAGGGGGGAAAAACATTCAGTACTTC.

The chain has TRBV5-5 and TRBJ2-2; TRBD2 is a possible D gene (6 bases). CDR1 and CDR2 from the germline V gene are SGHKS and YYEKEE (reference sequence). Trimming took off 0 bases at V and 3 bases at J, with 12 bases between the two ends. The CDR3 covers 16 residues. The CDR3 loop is CASSLERGGYTGELFF. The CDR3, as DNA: TGTGCCAGCAGCTTGGAAAGGGGAGGTTACACCGGGGAGCTGTTTTTT.

CDR3 loop: CASSQKGAPGSSSYNEQFF. The CDR3 DNA is TGTGCCAGCAGCCAAAAAGGGGCCCCGGGATCAAGCTCCTACAATGAGCAGTTCTTC. V gene TRBV4-2 combines with J gene TRBJ2-1; D possibly uses TRBD1 or TRBD2 (5 bases each). Germline CDR1 and CDR2: LGHNA and YNFKEQ. V lost 2 bases to trimming and J lost 0 bases, with 20 bases between them. This CDR3 contains 19 residues.

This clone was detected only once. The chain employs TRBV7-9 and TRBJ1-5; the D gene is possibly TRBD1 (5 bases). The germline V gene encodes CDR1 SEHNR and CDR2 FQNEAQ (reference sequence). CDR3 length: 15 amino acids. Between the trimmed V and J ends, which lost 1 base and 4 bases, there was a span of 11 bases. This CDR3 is CASSLEGTANQPQHF. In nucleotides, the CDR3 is TGTGCCAGCAGCTTAGAAGGGACGGCTAATCAGCCCCAGCATTTT.

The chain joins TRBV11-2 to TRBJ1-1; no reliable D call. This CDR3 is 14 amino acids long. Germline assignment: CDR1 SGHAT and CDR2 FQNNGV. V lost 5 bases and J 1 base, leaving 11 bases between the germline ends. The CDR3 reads CASSPWAANTEAFF. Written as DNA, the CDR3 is TGTGCCAGCAGCCCTTGGGCGGCGAACACTGAAGCTTTCTTT.

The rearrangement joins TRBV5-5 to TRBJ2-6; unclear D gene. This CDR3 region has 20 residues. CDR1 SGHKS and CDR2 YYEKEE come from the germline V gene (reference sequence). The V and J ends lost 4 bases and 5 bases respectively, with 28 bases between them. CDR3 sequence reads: CASSHESLTGFAVWANVLTF. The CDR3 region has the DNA TGTGCCAGCAGCCACGAATCCCTAACCGGTTTTGCGGTCTGGGCCAACGTCCTGACTTTC. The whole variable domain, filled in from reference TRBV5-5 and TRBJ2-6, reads DAGVTQSPTHLIKTRGQQVTLRCSPISGHKSVSWYQQVLGQGPQFIFQYYEKEERGRGNFPDRFSARQFPNYSSELNVNALLLGDSALYLCASSHESLTGFAVWANVLTFGAGSRLTVL.

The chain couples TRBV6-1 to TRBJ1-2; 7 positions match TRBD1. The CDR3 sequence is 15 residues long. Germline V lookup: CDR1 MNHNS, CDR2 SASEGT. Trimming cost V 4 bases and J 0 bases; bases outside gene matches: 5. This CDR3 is CASSGQDRTNYGYTF. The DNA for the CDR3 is TGTGCCAGCAGTGGACAGGACAGGACTAACTATGGCTACACCTTC.

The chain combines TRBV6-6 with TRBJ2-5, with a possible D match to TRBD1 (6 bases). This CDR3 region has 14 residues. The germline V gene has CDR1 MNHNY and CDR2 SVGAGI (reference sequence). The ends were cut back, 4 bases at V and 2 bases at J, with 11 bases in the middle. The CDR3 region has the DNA TGTGCCAGCAGTTTGACAGGCTTTCAAGAGACCCAGTACTTC. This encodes CASSLTGFQETQYF.

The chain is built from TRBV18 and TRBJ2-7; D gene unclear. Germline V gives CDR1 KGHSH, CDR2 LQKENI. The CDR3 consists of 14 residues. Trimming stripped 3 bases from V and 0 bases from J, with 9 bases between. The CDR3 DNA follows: TGTGCCAGCTCACCCGACGCTTACTCCTACGAGCAGTACTTC. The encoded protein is CASSPDAYSYEQYF.

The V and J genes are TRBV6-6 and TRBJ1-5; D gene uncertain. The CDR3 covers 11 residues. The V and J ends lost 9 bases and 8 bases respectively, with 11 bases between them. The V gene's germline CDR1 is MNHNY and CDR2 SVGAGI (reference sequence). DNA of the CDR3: TGTGCCAGTCGGGAAAGTGAGCCCCAGCATTTT. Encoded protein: CASRESEPQHF.

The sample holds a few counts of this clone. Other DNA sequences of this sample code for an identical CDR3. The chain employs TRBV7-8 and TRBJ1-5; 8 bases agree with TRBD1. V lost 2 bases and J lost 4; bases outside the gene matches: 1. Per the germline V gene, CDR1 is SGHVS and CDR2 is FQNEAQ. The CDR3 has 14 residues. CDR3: CASSLQGANQPQHF. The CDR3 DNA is TGTGCCAGCAGCTTACAGGGGGCAAATCAGCCCCAGCATTTT.

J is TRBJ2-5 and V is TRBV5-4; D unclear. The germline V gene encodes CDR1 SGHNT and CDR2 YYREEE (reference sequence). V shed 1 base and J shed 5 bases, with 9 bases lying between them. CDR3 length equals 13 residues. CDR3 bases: TGTGCCAGCAGCTTGACTGGGCTTGAGACCCAGTACTTC. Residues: CASSLTGLETQYF. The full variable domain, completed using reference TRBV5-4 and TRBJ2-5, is ETGVTQSPTHLIKTRGQQVTLRCSSQSGHNTVSWYQQALGQGPQFIFQYYREEENGRGNFPPRFSGLQFPNYSSELNVNALELDDSALYLCASSLTGLETQYFGPGTRLLVL.

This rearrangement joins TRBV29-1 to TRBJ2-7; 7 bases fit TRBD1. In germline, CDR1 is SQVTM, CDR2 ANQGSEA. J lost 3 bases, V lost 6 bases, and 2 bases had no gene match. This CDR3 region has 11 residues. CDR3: CSVYRGYEQYF. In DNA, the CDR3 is TGCAGCGTGTACAGGGGCTACGAGCAGTACTTC.

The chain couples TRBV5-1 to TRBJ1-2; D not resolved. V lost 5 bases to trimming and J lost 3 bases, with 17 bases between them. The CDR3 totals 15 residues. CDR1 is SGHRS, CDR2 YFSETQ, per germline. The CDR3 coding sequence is TGCGCCAGCAGAATGGTGTCGCAGACTGACTATGGCTACACCTTC. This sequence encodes CASRMVSQTDYGYTF. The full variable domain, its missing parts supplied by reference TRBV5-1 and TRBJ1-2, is KAGVTQTPRYLIKTRGQQVTLSCSPISGHRSVSWYQQTPGQGLQFLFEYFSETQRNKGNFPGRFSGRQFSNSRSEMNVSTLELGDSALYLCASRMVSQTDYGYTFGSGTRLTVV.

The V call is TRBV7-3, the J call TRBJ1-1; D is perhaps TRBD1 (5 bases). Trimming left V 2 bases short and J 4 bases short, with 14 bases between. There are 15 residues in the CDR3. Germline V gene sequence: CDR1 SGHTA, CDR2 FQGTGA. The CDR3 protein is CASSLQGGTVTEAFF. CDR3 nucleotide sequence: TGTGCCAGCAGCTTACAGGGAGGGACGGTCACTGAAGCTTTCTTT.

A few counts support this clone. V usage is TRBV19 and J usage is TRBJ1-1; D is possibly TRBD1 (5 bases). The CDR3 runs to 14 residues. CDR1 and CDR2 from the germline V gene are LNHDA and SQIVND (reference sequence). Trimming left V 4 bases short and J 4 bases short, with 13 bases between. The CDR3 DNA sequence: TGTGCCAGTAGTAATACTGGGGGTAGCACTGAAGCTTTCTTT. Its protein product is CASSNTGGSTEAFF.

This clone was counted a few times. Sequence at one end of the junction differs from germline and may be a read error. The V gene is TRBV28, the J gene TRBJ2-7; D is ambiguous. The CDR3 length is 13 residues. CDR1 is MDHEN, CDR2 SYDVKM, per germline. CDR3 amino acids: CASSLGAPSRTFF. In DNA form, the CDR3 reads TGTGCCAGCAGTTTAGGTGCTCCGAGCCGTACCTTTTTC.

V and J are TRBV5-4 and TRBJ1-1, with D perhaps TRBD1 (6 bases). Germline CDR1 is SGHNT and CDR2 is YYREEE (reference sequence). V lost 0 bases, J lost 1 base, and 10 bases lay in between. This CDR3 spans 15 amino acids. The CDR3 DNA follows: TGTGCCAGCAGCTTGGGGGGGGGCCAGAACACTGAAGCTTTCTTT. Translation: CASSLGGGQNTEAFF. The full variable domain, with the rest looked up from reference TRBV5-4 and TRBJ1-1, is ETGVTQSPTHLIKTRGQQVTLRCSSQSGHNTVSWYQQALGQGPQFIFQYYREEENGRGNFPPRFSGLQFPNYSSELNVNALELDDSALYLCASSLGGGQNTEAFFGQGTRLTVV.

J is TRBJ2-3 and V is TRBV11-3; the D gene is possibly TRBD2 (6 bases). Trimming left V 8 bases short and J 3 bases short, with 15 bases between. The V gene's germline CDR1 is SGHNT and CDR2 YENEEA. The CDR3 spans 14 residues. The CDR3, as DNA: TGTGCCAGCGGTTTCGGGGGTTCTACAGATACGCAGTATTTT. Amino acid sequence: CASGFGGSTDTQYF.

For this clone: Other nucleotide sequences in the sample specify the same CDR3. The CDR3 DNA follows: TGTGCCAGCAGTCTCAGAGAGACTAACTATGGCTACACCTTC. This translates into CASSLRETNYGYTF. The J gene is TRBJ1-2, the V gene TRBV6-5; D uncertain. This CDR3 has 14 amino acids. The V gene lost 5 bases and the J gene lost 0 bases, with 10 bases spanning the gap. From germline, CDR1 is MNHEY and CDR2 SVGAGI.

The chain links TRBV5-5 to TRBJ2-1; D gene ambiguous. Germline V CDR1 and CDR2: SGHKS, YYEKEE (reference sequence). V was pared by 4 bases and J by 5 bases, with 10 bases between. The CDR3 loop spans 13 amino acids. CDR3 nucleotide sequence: TGTGCCAGCAGCCTGGGGTTTAACAATGAGCAGTTCTTC. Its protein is CASSLGFNNEQFF. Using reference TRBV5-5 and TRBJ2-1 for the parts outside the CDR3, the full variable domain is DAGVTQSPTHLIKTRGQQVTLRCSPISGHKSVSWYQQVLGQGPQFIFQYYEKEERGRGNFPDRFSARQFPNYSSELNVNALLLGDSALYLCASSLGFNNEQFFGPGTRLTVL.

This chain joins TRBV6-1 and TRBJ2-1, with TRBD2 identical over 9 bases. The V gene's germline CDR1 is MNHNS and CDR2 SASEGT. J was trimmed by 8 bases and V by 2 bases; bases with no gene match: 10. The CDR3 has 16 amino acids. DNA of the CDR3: TGTGCCAGCAGTGAATCCCCCGCGGGAGGGCCGGATGAGCAGTTCTTC. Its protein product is CASSESPAGGPDEQFF.